Shown below are 19 T cell receptor beta chains from a single sample sequenced in a study of T cell repertoires in cytomegalovirus infection. One entry per CDR3 protein results from TCRdb running MiXCR on the reads. The sample carries about 440,000 distinct CDR3 sequences, approximately 32% recorded once. Sequences were obtained from PBMCs. These receptor sequences come from a human donor in good health (CMV status not recorded). Some clones in this sample may be carry-over from other donors' samples.

The chain uses TRBV12-3 or TRBV12-4 and TRBJ1-6, with D perhaps matching TRBD1 (5 bases). The CDR3 is made up of 20 amino acids. The germline V and J ends were trimmed by 6 bases and 0 bases, with 24 bases remaining between them. CDR3 amino acids: CASSPGHGGLGSSYNSPLHF. The CDR3 nucleotides are TGTGCCAGCAGCCCAGGCCATGGGGGACTTGGGAGCTCCTATAATTCACCCCTCCACTTT.

The chain recombines TRBV18 with TRBJ1-2, with 8 bases identical to TRBD1. The V and J ends lost 4 bases and 2 bases, in that order; junction bases with no gene match: 3. There are 14 residues in the CDR3. CDR1 and CDR2 (germline): KGHSH, LQKENI. CDR3 bases: TGTGCCAGCTCACGGGACAGGACGAACTATGGCTACACCTTC. This encodes CASSRDRTNYGYTF. Looking up the rest from reference TRBV18 and TRBJ1-2 gives the full variable domain: NAGVMQNPRHLVRRRGQEARLRCSPMKGHSHVYWYRQLPEEGLKFMVYLQKENIIDESGMPKERFSAEFPKEGPSILRIQQVVRGDSAAYFCASSRDRTNYGYTFGSGTRLTVV.

This clonotype was seen at least ten times. The rearrangement joins TRBV7-2 to TRBJ1-3; D is uncertain. V lost 1 base and J lost 4, with 14 bases in between. Looked up from germline, CDR1 is SGHTA and CDR2 is FQGNSA. The CDR3 length is 16 residues. The CDR3 region is CASSLGPTSRGNTIYF. The DNA for the CDR3 is TGTGCCAGCAGCTTAGGCCCGACATCGAGGGGAAACACCATATATTTT.

Only a few counts were recorded for this clonotype. V is TRBV24-1 and J is TRBJ2-1; 7 positions agree with TRBD2. The CDR3 is 15 amino acids. V was clipped by 4 bases and J by 14 bases; unmatched bases: 16. Germline-derived CDR1 and CDR2 are KGHDR and SFDVKD. This chain's CDR3 is CATSDPGLSSREKFF. In DNA form, the CDR3 reads TGTGCCACCAGTGACCCCGGACTAAGCTCGCGGGAGAAGTTCTTC.

In DNA, the CDR3 is TGTGCCAGCAGAAAGGGGCAGGGGGCGCTCGAGCAGTACTTC. It translates to CASRKGQGALEQYF. This chain joins TRBV7-9 and TRBJ2-7; the match to TRBD1 covers 8 bases. Per the germline V gene, CDR1 is SEHNR and CDR2 is FQNEAQ (reference sequence). The CDR3 runs 14 residues. After removal of 6 bases from V and 6 bases from J, the junction contained 10 bases not matched to a gene.

The rearrangement links TRBV10-1 to TRBJ1-1; no reliable D call. V gave up 10 bases and J gave up 1 base, with 10 bases separating them. Germline CDR1 and CDR2: WNHNN and SYGVQD (reference sequence). CDR3 length: 12 amino acids. The DNA of the CDR3 is TGCGCCACCCCTTTAGGGAACACTGAAGCTTTCTTT. Residues: CATPLGNTEAFF.

The rearrangement joins TRBV2 to TRBJ1-1; the D gene is possibly TRBD1 (5 bases). Germline CDR1 and CDR2: SNHLY and FYNNEI. This CDR3 contains 15 residues. V lost 3 bases, J lost 1 base, and 12 bases lay in between. The CDR3 spells CASSESAGGNTEAFF. Written as DNA, the CDR3 is TGTGCCAGCAGTGAGAGTGCTGGGGGGAACACTGAAGCTTTCTTT.

The chain uses TRBV9 and TRBJ2-1; 12 nucleotides line up with TRBD2. CDR1 SGDLS and CDR2 YYNGEE come from the germline V gene. After removal of 3 bases from V and 8 bases from J, the junction contained 6 bases not matched to a gene. The CDR3 runs 15 residues. CDR3 sequence: CASSAWTSGEDEQFF. The CDR3 DNA reads TGTGCCAGCAGCGCCTGGACTAGCGGGGAAGATGAGCAGTTCTTC.

Only a few counts were recorded for this clonotype. The chain uses TRBV5-1 and TRBJ2-7, with TRBD2 matching 8 bases. The length of the CDR3 is 13 residues. The ends lost 5 bases at V and 4 bases at J; junction bases unmatched: 5. In germline, CDR1 is SGHRS, CDR2 YFSETQ. The CDR3 bases are TGCGCCAGCAGGGCTAGCGGGCTTTACGAGCAGTACTTC. This sequence encodes CASRASGLYEQYF.

This chain joins TRBV5-1 and TRBJ1-4; TRBD1 might be the D (5 bases). Germline V lookup: CDR1 SGHRS, CDR2 YFSETQ. V lost 0 bases to trimming and J lost 8 bases, with 11 bases between them. This CDR3 is built from 14 residues. The CDR3 is CASSLDGGIEKLFF. For the CDR3, the DNA is TGCGCCAGCAGCTTGGACGGGGGTATCGAAAAACTGTTTTTT.

In this sample, this clonotype turned up many times. This sequence joins TRBV11-2 and TRBJ2-7; unclear D gene. The germline V gene has CDR1 SGHAT and CDR2 FQNNGV. The CDR3 contains 14 residues. V gave up 5 bases and J gave up 7 bases, with 18 bases separating them. The CDR3 sequence: CASSLQAPTREQYF. CDR3 DNA: TGTGCCAGCAGCCTCCAGGCCCCTACGAGAGAGCAGTACTTC. The full variable domain, rest sourced from reference TRBV11-2 and TRBJ2-7, is EAGVAQSPRYKIIEKRQSVAFWCNPISGHATLYWYQQILGQGPKLLIQFQNNGVVDDSQLPKDRFSAERLKGVDSTLKIQPAKLEDSAVYLCASSLQAPTREQYFGPGTRLTVT.

The chain joins TRBV10-3 to TRBJ1-6; D is undetermined. Looked up from germline, CDR1 is ENHRY and CDR2 is SYGVKD. This CDR3 is built from 15 residues. The V end was cut by 4 bases, the J end by 6 bases, with 13 bases between. CDR3 bases: TGTGCCATCAGTGCCGGGGATCCAGGTAATTCACCCCTCCACTTT. This sequence encodes CAISAGDPGNSPLHF.

The chain links TRBV20-1 to TRBJ1-1; D not certain. This CDR3 is 14 amino acids long. Germline CDR1 is DFQATT and CDR2 is SNEGSKA (reference sequence). V shed 3 bases and J shed 5 bases, with 16 bases lying between them. CDR3 bases: TGCAGTGCTAGTTTCTATACCCCGAGGACTGAAGCTTTCTTT. It specifies CSASFYTPRTEAFF.

This clonotype turned up a few times. The chain employs TRBV24-1 and TRBJ2-2; 9 bases are a match to TRBD2. This CDR3 contains 16 residues. CDR1 and CDR2 (germline): KGHDR, SFDVKD. The ends lost 3 bases at V and 6 bases at J; junction bases unmatched: 7. CDR3 nucleotides: TGTGCCACCAGTGATCCCGGCGGGGGGGCCGCCGGGGAGCTGTTTTTT. As protein: CATSDPGGGAAGELFF.

The genes are TRBV7-9 and TRBJ2-3, with D unclear. V gave up 4 bases and J gave up 9 bases, with 11 bases separating them. Germline CDR1 and CDR2: SEHNR and FQNEAQ (reference sequence). The CDR3 runs 12 residues. CDR3 sequence: CASSSDSHTQYF. As DNA, the CDR3 is TGTGCCAGCAGCTCAGACTCCCACACGCAGTATTTT. The complete variable domain, with remaining parts taken from reference TRBV7-9 and TRBJ2-3, reads DTGVSQNPRHKITKRGQNVTFRCDPISEHNRLYWYRQTLGQGPEFLTYFQNEAQLEKSRLLSDRFSAERPKGSFSTLEIQRTEQGDSAMYLCASSSDSHTQYFGPGTRLTVL.

CDR3 loop: CASSQDFRNQPQHF. The CDR3 DNA reads as TGTGCCAGCAGCCAAGATTTCCGCAATCAGCCCCAGCATTTT. The V and J genes are TRBV3-1 and TRBJ1-5; D is unclear. The ends were cut back, 0 bases at V and 2 bases at J, with 5 bases in the middle. This CDR3 is 14 amino acids long. Germline values: CDR1 LGHDT, CDR2 YNNKEL (reference sequence).

This clonotype was counted only a few times. The J gene is TRBJ2-7, the V gene TRBV11-2; 7 bases are shared with TRBD1. CDR1 and CDR2 (germline): SGHAT, FQNNGV. The CDR3 has 13 residues. The junction had 3 bases not matched to a gene; V was cut back by 5 bases and J by 2 bases. CDR3 in amino acids: CASSRGQTYEQYF. CDR3 DNA sequence: TGTGCCAGCAGCAGGGGACAGACCTACGAGCAGTACTTC.

This clonotype was seen more than once but under ten times. The genes are TRBV4-3 and TRBJ1-1; D not resolved. The ends were cut back, 3 bases at V and 3 bases at J, with 5 bases in the middle. The CDR3 length is 12 residues. The V gene's germline CDR1 is LGHNA and CDR2 YSLEER. DNA of the CDR3: TGCGCCAGCAGCCAGAGCCACACTGAAGCTTTCTTT. Its protein product is CASSQSHTEAFF.

This clonotype was counted at least ten times. V usage is TRBV20-1 and J usage is TRBJ2-3, with TRBD2 matching over 9 bases. This CDR3 has 15 amino acids. Germline CDR1 DFQATT, CDR2 SNEGSKA (reference sequence). Losses at the gene ends were 6 bases for V and 2 bases for J; bases not matched to a gene: 9. CDR3 loop: CSATRLAVSTDTQYF. The CDR3 bases are TGCAGTGCCACGAGACTAGCGGTGTCCACAGATACGCAGTATTTT.